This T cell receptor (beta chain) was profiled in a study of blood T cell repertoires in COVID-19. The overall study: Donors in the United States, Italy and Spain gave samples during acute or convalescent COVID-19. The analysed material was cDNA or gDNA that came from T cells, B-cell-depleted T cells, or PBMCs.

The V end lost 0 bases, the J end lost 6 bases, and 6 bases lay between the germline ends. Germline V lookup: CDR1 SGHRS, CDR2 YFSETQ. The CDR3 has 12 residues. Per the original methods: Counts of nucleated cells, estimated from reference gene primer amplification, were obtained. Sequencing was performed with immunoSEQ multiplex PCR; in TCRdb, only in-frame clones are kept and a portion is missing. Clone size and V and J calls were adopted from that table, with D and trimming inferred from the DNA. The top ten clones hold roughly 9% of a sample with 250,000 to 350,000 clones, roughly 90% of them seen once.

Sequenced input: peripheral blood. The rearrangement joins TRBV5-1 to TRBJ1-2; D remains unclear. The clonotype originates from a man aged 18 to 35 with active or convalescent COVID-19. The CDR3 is CASSLGRDGYTF. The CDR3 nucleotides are TGCGCCAGCAGCTTGGGGAGGGATGGCTACACCTTC.